A single sample gave rise to the 8 T cell receptor beta chains below, sequenced in a study of T cell repertoires in cytomegalovirus infection. A single record per CDR3 protein comes from TCRdb applying MiXCR to the reads. This sample has roughly 920,000 distinct CDR3 sequences, with around 32% found just once. These receptors' antigens are unknown. The sequences come from cultured CD8+ T cells from PBMCs, collected from culture after CMV antigen stimulation. These receptors all come from a human donor in good health (CMV status not recorded). Some clones in this sample may be carry-over from other donors' samples.

The chain has TRBV12-3 or TRBV12-4 and TRBJ2-1; tentative D call: TRBD1 (7 bases). CDR3 size: 13 residues. The V end was cut by 2 bases, the J end by 8 bases, with 10 bases between. Written as DNA, the CDR3 is TGTGCCAGCAGTTTAACAGGGGAGGATGAGCAGTTCTTC. Amino acid sequence: CASSLTGEDEQFF.

In its sample, this clonotype was seen many times. A read error may account for a junction end that differs from germline. The V gene is TRBV7-7, the J gene TRBJ1-1; the D is unclear. Germline values: CDR1 SSHAT, CDR2 FNYEAQ (reference sequence). The CDR3 has 13 amino acids. The CDR3 here is CASSQMVNTEAFF. The CDR3 DNA reads TGTGCTAGCAGCCAGATGGTTAACACTGAAGCTTTCTTT.

CDR3 in amino acids: CASSPDPSYEQYV. DNA of the CDR3: TGTGCCAGCAGCCCTGACCCCTCCTACGAGCAGTACGTC. This sequence joins TRBV11-1 and TRBJ2-7, with D unresolved. V shed 5 bases and J shed 0 bases, with 8 bases lying between them. The CDR3 loop spans 13 amino acids. Per germline, CDR1 SGHAT and CDR2 FQDESV (reference sequence).

The chain has TRBV25-1 and TRBJ1-4; TRBD1 agrees at 10 bases. J lost 10 bases, V lost 2 bases, and 4 bases had no gene match. CDR3 size: 14 residues. Germline lookup yields CDR1 MGHDK and CDR2 SYGVNS. CDR3 loop: CASSEGQGGGKLFF. The DNA of the CDR3 is TGTGCCAGCAGTGAAGGACAGGGGGGTGGAAAACTGTTTTTT. Supplemented by reference TRBV25-1 and TRBJ1-4, the full variable domain reads EADIYQTPRYLVIGTGKKITLECSQTMGHDKMYWYQQDPGMELHLIHYSYGVNSTEKGDLSSESTVSRIRTEHFPLTLESARPSHTSQYLCASSEGQGGGKLFFGSGTQLSVL.

As regards this clonotype: A much larger clone is a single base away; this may be a read error. The chain employs TRBV7-6 and TRBJ1-5; TRBD1 matches 7 bases. The CDR3 is made up of 15 amino acids. V lost 8 bases, J lost 5 bases, and 12 bases stayed unmatched. Germline V gene data show CDR1 as SGHVS and CDR2 as FNYEAQ. Here the CDR3 reads CASAPGGDDDQPQHF. In DNA form, the CDR3 reads TGTGCCAGCGCTCCAGGGGGGGATGATGATCAGCCCCAGCATTTT.

This clonotype was found a few times. DNA of the CDR3: TGTGCCAGCAGTCCCGTGCTAGCGGGGGCCCCGGACGGGGAGCTGTTTTTT. Residues: CASSPVLAGAPDGELFF. The chain is built from TRBV28 and TRBJ2-2, with TRBD2 matching over 10 bases. Per germline, CDR1 MDHEN and CDR2 SYDVKM. The CDR3 covers 17 residues. Trimming at V came to 5 bases and at J to 7 bases, leaving 13 bases not matched to a gene.

This clonotype was seen repeatedly, ten times or more. The chain is built from TRBV6-5 and TRBJ1-5; D uncertain. The V end lost 7 bases, the J end lost 1 base, and 11 bases lay between the germline ends. The CDR3 has 14 residues. Germline-derived CDR1 and CDR2 are MNHEY and SVGAGI. The CDR3 reads CASNPRESNQPQHF. As DNA, the CDR3 is TGTGCCAGCAACCCGAGGGAAAGCAATCAGCCCCAGCATTTT.

This clonotype was seen a few times. V gene TRBV19 combines with J gene TRBJ1-5; D ambiguous. The V gene's germline CDR1 is LNHDA and CDR2 SQIVND (reference sequence). Trimming removed 6 bases from V and 0 bases from J, with 12 bases in between. The CDR3 has 15 amino acids. CDR3: CASSQPENSNQPQHF. CDR3 coding DNA: TGTGCCAGTAGCCAGCCGGAAAATAGCAATCAGCCCCAGCATTTT.